This is a list of T cell receptor beta chains from one sample in a study of control samples from healthy donors and cancer patients. The data were produced by immunoSEQ multiplex PCR, yet TCRdb's version contains in-frame clones alone and is incomplete. Among 84,000 or so clones listed, about 79% were seen once. Sequenced sample: PBMCs. These receptor sequences come from a man in his 60s with head and neck cancer. Each CDR3 is given with its conserved first and last residue. Each record gives: D gene, J gene, clone size, V gene, CDR3 DNA, CDR3 protein. D genes are given only for firm matches. Rows may omit the clone size; those that give it use once, few, many or a size class.

TRBD1 TRBJ2-7 . TRBV18 TGTGCCAGCTCACCCGGACAGGGCGGTTGGAAGCAGTACTTC CASSPGQGGWKQYF
. TRBJ1-5 . TRBV28 TGTGCCAGCAGCCAACTCCCCCGCAATCAGCCCCAGCATTTT CASSQLPRNQPQHF
TRBD1 TRBJ1-1 . TRBV7-2 TGTGCCAGCAGCCCCCGGGGACAGGGGGCTGAAGCTTTCTTT CASSPRGQGAEAFF
TRBD2 TRBJ2-3 . TRBV5-1 TGCGCCAGCAGCTCCCCAGCGGGAGATGGTGATACGCAGTATTTT CASSSPAGDGDTQYF
. TRBJ1-6 . TRBV5-4 TGTGCCAGCAGCGTCGCCAGGGGCGGGGGTAATAATTCACCCCTCCACTTT CASSVARGGGNNSPLHF
. TRBJ1-2 . TRBV19 TGTGCCAGTAGTCCACGGTCCGGACAAGGGTTACGCTACACCTTC CASSPRSGQGLRYTF
. TRBJ2-1 . TRBV10-2 TGCGCCAGCAGTGAACCCCCGCTGGTTAGCGGTTCCTACAATGAGCAGTTCTTC CASSEPPLVSGSYNEQFF
TRBD1 TRBJ2-7 . TRBV10-3 TGTGCCATCCTAAACCCGACAGGGGGAATCGAGCAGTACTTC CAILNPTGGIEQYF
. TRBJ2-5 once TRBV24-1 TGTGCCACCAGTGATACCCAGGCCCAAGAGACCCAGTACTTC CATSDTQAQETQYF
. TRBJ2-2 . TRBV5-1 TGCGCCAGCAGCTGGAAGAAGGGTGGGGTTACCGGGGAGCTGTTTTTT CASSWKKGGVTGELFF
. TRBJ2-7 . TRBV14 TGTGCCAGCAGCCAAAGTTCGTACTCCTACGAGCAGTACTTC CASSQSSYSYEQYF
. TRBJ2-1 . TRBV28 TGTGCCAGCAGGATGGGGGGATTGCGGTTTTACAATGAGCAGTTCTTC CASRMGGLRFYNEQFF
. TRBJ1-1 . TRBV28 TGTGCCAGCAGTCAAGGGGGTTTCGACACTGAAGCTTTCTTT CASSQGGFDTEAFF
TRBD1 TRBJ1-4 . TRBV28 TGTGCCAGCAGCCAGCCCGGGACAGGGGATGAAAAACTGTTTTTT CASSQPGTGDEKLFF
. TRBJ1-5 . TRBV28 TGTGCCAGCAGTTCCAGCCGGCAGGGTTACAATCAGCCCCAGCATTTT CASSSSRQGYNQPQHF
TRBD1 TRBJ1-3 few TRBV11-2 TGTGCCAGCAGCACCCGGGACAGGAGATTAAGCTCTGGAAACACCATATATTTT CASSTRDRRLSSGNTIYF
TRBD2 TRBJ2-2 . TRBV10-3 TGTGCCATCAGTGTGTCTAGCGGAGCCAACACCGGGGAGCTGTTTTTT CAISVSSGANTGELFF
. TRBJ2-6 . TRBV6-5 TGTGCCAGCAGTTACTCTTTTGCCCGACCCCTGACTTTC CASSYSFARPLTF
. TRBJ1-1 . TRBV3-1/TRBV3-2 TGTGCCAGCAGCCAGGTTAGAAACACTGAAGCTTTCTTT CASSQVRNTEAFF
. TRBJ1-1 . TRBV9 TGTGCCAGCAGCGCTCTACAGGGCTACACTGAAGCTTTCTTT CASSALQGYTEAFF
. TRBJ2-7 . TRBV25-1 TGTGCCAGCAGTGAATTGGGTAGGGGAGTCCACGAGCAGTACTTC CASSELGRGVHEQYF
TRBD2 TRBJ2-1 . TRBV14 TGTGCCAGCAGCCGACTAGCGGGGTTCAATGAGCAGTTCTTC CASSRLAGFNEQFF
TRBD1 TRBJ2-1 . TRBV13 TGTGCCAGCAGCTTAGCCGGACAGGGGTCCCTCAACGGGGGCTCCTACAATGAGCAGTTCTTC CASSLAGQGSLNGGSYNEQFF
TRBD1 TRBJ2-5 . TRBV5-1 TGCGCCAGCAGCTCCGGACAGGGCTTCGGAGAGACCCAGTACTTC CASSSGQGFGETQYF
. TRBJ2-2 . TRBV7-2 TGTGCCAGCAGCCCCGCTCCGAACACCGGGGAGCTGTTTTTT CASSPAPNTGELFF
. TRBJ2-3 . TRBV5-4 TGTGCCAGCAGCTTGCACCCGGGGACTAGCACAGATACGCAGTATTTT CASSLHPGTSTDTQYF
TRBD1 TRBJ2-1 . TRBV5-4 TGTGCCAGCAGCTTGGATACAGGGGAATACAATGAGCAGTTCTTC CASSLDTGEYNEQFF